This TCR beta chain was identified during a study of CD8+ T cells in alopecia areata (dated 2018 in TCRdb). For context, the study as a whole: Treated patients were enrolled in an open-label pilot trial of oral tofacitinib at 5 to 10 mg twice daily for moderate-to-severe alopecia areata. Tofacitinib was administered for 6 to 18 months, and 6 months of follow-up off drug were then conducted to assess delayed response and recurrence. In treated patients, disease severity was measured using the SALT score, which gives the percentage of scalp surface area affected. High-throughput TCRbeta sequencing was used to examine T cell clonal expansion in alopecia areata in both the C3H/HeJ mouse model and human patients. On the human side, TCRbeta sequencing was run on scalp tissue and on sorted CD4+ and CD8+ peripheral blood T cells from healthy controls and from alopecia areata patients with either patchy or totalis/universalis disease. Biopsies were taken from tofacitinib-treated patients at baseline and again at 4 and 24 weeks into treatment, and several of those patients also had a later scalp biopsy. Scalp clonality was compared among normal scalp (n=4), patchy alopecia areata scalp (n=8), and alopecia totalis/universalis scalp (n=8). RNA came from the PAXgene miRNA kit for fixed scalp, the miRNeasy kit for PBMCs, and the RNeasy kit for mouse skin. TCRbeta CDR3 regions were amplified by immunoSEQ multiplex PCR with 35 Vbeta forward and 13 Jbeta reverse primers.

The CDR3 runs 12 residues from the cysteine to the phenylalanine. Of the read, only the CDR3 DNA is kept; its 36 bases are in frame from base 1. The germline V gene (reference sequence) specifies LNHDA as CDR1 and SQIVND as CDR2. V and J lose 5 bases and 0 bases, and a span of 5 bases separates them. Reading the label with the study, this specimen's time point is: roughly 24 weeks on oral tofacitinib. In the paper's terms, the treatment or condition label means: oral pan-JAK inhibitor, 5-10 mg twice daily. From alopecia areata patients, peripheral blood was collected along with lesional scalp punch biopsies. PBMCs were separated by density centrifugation and stained for CD3, CD4 and CD8, after which CD4+ and CD8+ T cells were sorted on a FACSAria. The paper as a whole reports these results and caveats: Resident alphabeta T cells in normal human skin are also sequenced, complicating scalp TCR repertoire analysis, unlike mouse skin dominated by gammadelta T cells. Shared TCR sequences between patients were less evident than in mice, which may be partly attributable to HLA diversity in the patient population. Compared with normal scalp, lesional scalp, particularly in alopecia totalis/universalis, had higher clonality and more expanded CD8+ clones, which suggests antigenic drive. The treated cohort was small, with a single nonresponder, so links between baseline CD8+ expansion and response need larger studies. During tofacitinib treatment, many expanded lesional clones remained in scalp and blood, and this persistence may partly explain relapse after treatment is stopped. Tofacitinib significantly decreased scalp clonality and the number of expanded CD8+ clones among the top 100 scalp clones.

The table lists this clone with many counts. Which antigen it targets is not known. One base away there is no much larger clone; base qualities are not given. Other nucleotide sequences in the sample specify the same CDR3. Library prep was done by the immunoSEQ multiplex PCR assay. RNA was extracted from all samples and reverse transcribed into cDNA as template for TCR sequencing. SuperScript III was used for first-strand cDNA synthesis, primed with a 2:1 mix of oligo-dT and random hexamers. Amplification bias was assessed with a synthetic immune receptor repertoire, and residual bias was removed computationally. The study's own analysis went as follows. After raw reads were preprocessed to remove errors, the CDR3 was defined following IMGT conventions as running from the conserved cysteine to phenylalanine. To get clonality, Shannon entropy was normalized by log2 of the number of productive unique TCRs and the result was subtracted from 1. Whether each scalp clone was CD4 or CD8 was inferred by checking scalp TCRbeta sequences against the CD4 and CD8 repertoires from sorted blood. TCRdb obtained this table from immuneACCESS and retained in-frame rearrangements with V and J assigned. These tables miss some clones; where compared with another copy, unresolved V genes account for less than half of the shortfall, and the remainder is unexplained. The DNA gave D and trimming, while V, J and clone size come from that table. The sample records 150,000 to 200,000 clones, 60% to 75% of which are singletons. 14% of the sample rests with the top ten.

This chain joins TRBV19 to TRBJ2-7; too little of a D gene remains to name it. This TCR was sampled from a human donor with alopecia areata. Sequenced material: CD4+ T cells sorted from blood, taken at week 24, from a patient treated with tofacitinib. The nucleotides are TGTGCCAGTAGTGAGAGCTCCTACGAGCAGTACTTC. This encodes CASSESSYEQYF.